The rows below give T cell receptor beta chains drawn from one sample of a study of PD-L1 blockade in urothelial cancer. TCRdb's table, derived via immunoSEQ multiplex PCR, lists solely in-frame clones and lacks some. Of more than 12,000 clones in the sample, roughly 90% were seen once. The material was PBMCs, obtained around atezolizumab (anti-PD-L1) treatment. These receptors all come from a man between 65 and 85 years old with urothelial cancer. Both conserved end residues are part of each CDR3. Each record gives: CDR3 DNA, CDR3 protein, clone size, V gene, D gene, J gene. A D gene is named only where the DNA matches it firmly. Clone size is stated in some rows and not others, as once, few, many or a class when expanded.

cdr3_nt: TGTGCCAGCAGTCGGGACAGTAATGAAAAACTGTTTTTT
cdr3_aa: CASSRDSNEKLFF
clone_size: once
v_call: TRBV2
d_call: TRBD1
j_call: TRBJ1-4

cdr3_nt: TGCGCCAGCAGCGCGACAGGCCACTATGGCTACACCTTC
cdr3_aa: CASSATGHYGYTF
clone_size: NA
v_call: TRBV5-1
d_call: NA
j_call: TRBJ1-2

cdr3_nt: TGTGCCAGCAGGCAGGGCCCCTACGAGCAGTACTTC
cdr3_aa: CASRQGPYEQYF
clone_size: NA
v_call: TRBV2
d_call: NA
j_call: TRBJ2-7

cdr3_nt: TGTGCCAGCAGCGCTAGCGCAGATACGCAGTATTTT
cdr3_aa: CASSASADTQYF
clone_size: once
v_call: TRBV7-2
d_call: NA
j_call: TRBJ2-3

cdr3_nt: TGTGCCAGCAGCCAGGCGATCTTGAGGGGGCCAGAAGATACGCAGTATTTT
cdr3_aa: CASSQAILRGPEDTQYF
clone_size: NA
v_call: TRBV4-2
d_call: TRBD1
j_call: TRBJ2-3

cdr3_nt: TGTGCCAGCAGGGCCGCACAGGGGTTGAGCAATCAGCCCCAGCATTTT
cdr3_aa: CASRAAQGLSNQPQHF
clone_size: NA
v_call: TRBV2
d_call: TRBD1
j_call: TRBJ1-5

cdr3_nt: TGTGCCAGCAGCTTCATTTGGGGTCGTAGCGGGGGGGCCAATGAGCAGTTCTTC
cdr3_aa: CASSFIWGRSGGANEQFF
clone_size: NA
v_call: TRBV5-8
d_call: TRBD2
j_call: TRBJ2-1

cdr3_nt: TGTGCCTGGAGTAGTACAGGCTTCACTGAAGCTTTCTTT
cdr3_aa: CAWSSTGFTEAFF
clone_size: NA
v_call: TRBV30
d_call: NA
j_call: TRBJ1-1

cdr3_nt: TGCGCCAGCAGCCATCCGACAGGCGTCACTAACTATGGCTACACCTTC
cdr3_aa: CASSHPTGVTNYGYTF
clone_size: NA
v_call: TRBV4-1
d_call: NA
j_call: TRBJ1-2

cdr3_nt: TGTGCCAGCAGCGTACAGGGGGCGTCAACCTATGGCTACACCTTC
cdr3_aa: CASSVQGASTYGYTF
clone_size: once
v_call: TRBV9
d_call: TRBD1
j_call: TRBJ1-2

cdr3_nt: TGTGCCAGCACCCAACCGGGACACTCTGGAAACACCATATATTTT
cdr3_aa: CASTQPGHSGNTIYF
clone_size: NA
v_call: TRBV5-5
d_call: NA
j_call: TRBJ1-3

cdr3_nt: TGCGCCAGCAGCTTGGCATATAGCGGGGGTGGGGAAGATACGCAGTATTTT
cdr3_aa: CASSLAYSGGGEDTQYF
clone_size: once
v_call: TRBV5-1
d_call: TRBD2
j_call: TRBJ2-3